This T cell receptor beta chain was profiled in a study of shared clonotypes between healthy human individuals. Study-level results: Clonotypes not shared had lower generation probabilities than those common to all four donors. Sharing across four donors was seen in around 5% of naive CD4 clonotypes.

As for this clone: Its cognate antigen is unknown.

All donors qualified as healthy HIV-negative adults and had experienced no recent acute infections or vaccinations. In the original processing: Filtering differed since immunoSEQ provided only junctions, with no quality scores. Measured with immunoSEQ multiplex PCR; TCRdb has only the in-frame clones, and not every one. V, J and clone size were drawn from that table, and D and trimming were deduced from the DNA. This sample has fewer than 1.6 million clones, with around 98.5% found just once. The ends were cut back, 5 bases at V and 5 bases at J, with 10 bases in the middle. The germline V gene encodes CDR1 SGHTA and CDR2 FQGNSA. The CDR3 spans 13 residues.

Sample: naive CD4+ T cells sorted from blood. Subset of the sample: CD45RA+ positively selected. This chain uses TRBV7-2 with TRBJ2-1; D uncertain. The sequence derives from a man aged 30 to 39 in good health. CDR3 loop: CASSRIRDNEQFF. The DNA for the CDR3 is TGTGCCAGCAGCCGTATACGGGACAATGAGCAGTTCTTC.